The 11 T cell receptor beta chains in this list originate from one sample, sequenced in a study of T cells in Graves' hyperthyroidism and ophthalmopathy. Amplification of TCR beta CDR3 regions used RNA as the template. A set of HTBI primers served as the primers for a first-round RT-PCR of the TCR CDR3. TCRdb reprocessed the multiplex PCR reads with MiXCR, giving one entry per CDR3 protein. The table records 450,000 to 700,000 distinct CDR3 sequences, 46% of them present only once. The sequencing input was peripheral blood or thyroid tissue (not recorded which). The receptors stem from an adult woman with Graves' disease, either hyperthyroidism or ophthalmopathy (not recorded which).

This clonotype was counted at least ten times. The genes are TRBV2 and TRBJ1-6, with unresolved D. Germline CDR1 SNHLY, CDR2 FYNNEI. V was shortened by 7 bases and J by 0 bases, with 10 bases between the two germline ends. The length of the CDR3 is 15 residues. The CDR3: CASIWGGSYNSPLHF. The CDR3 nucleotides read TGTGCCAGCATTTGGGGAGGCTCCTATAATTCACCCCTCCACTTT.

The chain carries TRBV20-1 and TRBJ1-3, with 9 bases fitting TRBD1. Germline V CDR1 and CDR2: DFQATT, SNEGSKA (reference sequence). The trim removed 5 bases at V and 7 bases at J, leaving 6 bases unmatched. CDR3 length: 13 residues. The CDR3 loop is CSAGTGRMNTIYF. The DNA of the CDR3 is TGCAGTGCTGGGACAGGGCGAATGAACACCATATATTTT.

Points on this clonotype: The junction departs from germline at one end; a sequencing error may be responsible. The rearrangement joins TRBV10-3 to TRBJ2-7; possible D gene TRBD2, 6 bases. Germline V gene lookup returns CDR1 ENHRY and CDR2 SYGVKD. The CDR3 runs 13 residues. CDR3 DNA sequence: TGTGCCATCAGGGAAGGAGGGGCCGGGGAGCTGTACTTC. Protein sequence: CAIREGGAGELYF.

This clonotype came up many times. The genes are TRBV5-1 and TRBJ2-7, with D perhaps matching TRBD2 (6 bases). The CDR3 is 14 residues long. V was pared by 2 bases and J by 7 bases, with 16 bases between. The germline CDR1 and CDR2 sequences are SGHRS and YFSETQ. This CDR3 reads CASSLAGRLGEQYF. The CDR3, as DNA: TGCGCCAGCAGCTTAGCGGGCCGGCTCGGTGAGCAGTACTTC.

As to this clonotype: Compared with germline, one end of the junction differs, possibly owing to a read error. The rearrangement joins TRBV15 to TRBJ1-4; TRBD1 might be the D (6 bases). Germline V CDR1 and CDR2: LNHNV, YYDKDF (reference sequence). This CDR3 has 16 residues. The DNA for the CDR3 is TGTGCCACCGGCAGAGATGGGGGCTCGCCTAATGAAAAACTGTTTTTT. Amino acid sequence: CATGRDGGSPNEKLFF.

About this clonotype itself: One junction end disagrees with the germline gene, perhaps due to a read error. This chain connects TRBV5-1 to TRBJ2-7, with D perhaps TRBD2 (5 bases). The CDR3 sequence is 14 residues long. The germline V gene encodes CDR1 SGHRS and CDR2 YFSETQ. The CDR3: CASSLYGGQPQQYF. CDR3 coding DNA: TGTGCCAGCAGCCTCTACGGAGGTCAGCCCCAGCAGTACTTC.

CDR3 sequence reads: CASSAGPSRETQYF. In nucleotides, the CDR3 is TGTGCCAGCAGCGCTGGCCCTAGCAGAGAGACCCAGTACTTC. This rearrangement joins TRBV7-6 to TRBJ2-5; D may be TRBD2 (5 bases). The length of the CDR3 is 14 residues. V was trimmed by 5 bases and J by 4 bases, leaving 14 bases between them. The V gene's germline CDR1 is SGHVS and CDR2 FNYEAQ.

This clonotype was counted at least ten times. The CDR3 sequence is CASSPRTIQETQYF. The CDR3 nucleotides read TGCGCCAGCAGCCCACGGACTATACAGGAGACCCAGTACTTC. The rearrangement uses TRBV5-1 and TRBJ2-5, with D possibly matching TRBD2 (6 bases). The CDR3 runs to 14 residues. V gave up 4 bases and J gave up 5 bases, with 15 bases separating them. The germline gives CDR1 SGHRS, CDR2 YFSETQ.

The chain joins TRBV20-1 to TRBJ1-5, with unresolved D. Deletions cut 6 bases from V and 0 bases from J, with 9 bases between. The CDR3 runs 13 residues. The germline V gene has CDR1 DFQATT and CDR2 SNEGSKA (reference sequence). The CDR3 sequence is CSAGPDSNQPQHF. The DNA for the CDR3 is TGCAGTGCAGGACCTGATAGCAATCAGCCCCAGCATTTT.

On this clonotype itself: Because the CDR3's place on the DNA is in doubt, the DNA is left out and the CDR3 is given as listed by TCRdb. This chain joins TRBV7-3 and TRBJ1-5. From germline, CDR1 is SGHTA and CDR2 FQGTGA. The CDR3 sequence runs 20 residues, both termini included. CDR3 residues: CASSFYICSGSLAEGQPQHF.

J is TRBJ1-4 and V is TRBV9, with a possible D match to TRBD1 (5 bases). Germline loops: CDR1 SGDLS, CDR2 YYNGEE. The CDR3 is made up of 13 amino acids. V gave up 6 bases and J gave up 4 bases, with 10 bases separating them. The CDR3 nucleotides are TGTGCCAGCAACACAGGTGGTAATGAAAAACTGTTTTTT. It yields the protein CASNTGGNEKLFF.